Shown below are 7 T cell receptor beta chains from a single sample sequenced in a study of T cell changes during pregnancy in multiple sclerosis. The assay was immunoSEQ multiplex PCR, and TCRdb's table has in-frame clones only and misses some. This sample has around 48,000 clones; almost 95% occur once, and the top ten carry 0.7% to 1%. The source was CD4+ T cells from peripheral blood mononuclear cells, collected in the second trimester of pregnancy. The receptors originated from a female donor in good health, enrolled as a control in a pregnancy study.

The chain uses TRBV20-1 and TRBJ2-3, with D unclear. The CDR3 sequence is 10 residues long. Germline CDR1 DFQATT, CDR2 SNEGSKA (reference sequence). V was shortened by 3 bases and J by 7 bases, with 5 bases between the two germline ends. The CDR3 coding sequence is TGCAGTGCTAGCGCGTATACGCAGTATTTT. Protein sequence: CSASAYTQYF.

The rearrangement links TRBV2 to TRBJ2-7, with TRBD2 as a possible D gene (5 bases). Between the trimmed V and J ends, which lost 2 bases and 5 bases, there was a span of 16 bases. Germline V gene data show CDR1 as SNHLY and CDR2 as FYNNEI. This CDR3 contains 15 residues. The CDR3 reads CASSERTPTNHEQYF. The CDR3 DNA follows: TGTGCCAGCAGTGAAAGGACTCCCACTAACCACGAGCAGTACTTC.

The chain uses TRBV5-1 and TRBJ2-3; the match to TRBD1 covers 8 bases. The CDR3 has 14 amino acids. Germline values: CDR1 SGHRS, CDR2 YFSETQ. With V trimmed by 3 bases and J by 3 bases, 3 bases remained unmatched. In DNA, the CDR3 is TGCGCCAGCAGCTCCCGACAGGGGACAGATACGCAGTATTTT. Its protein product is CASSSRQGTDTQYF.

This rearrangement joins TRBV5-5 to TRBJ1-2, with D uncertain. V was pared by 2 bases and J by 8 bases, with 10 bases between. CDR1 SGHKS and CDR2 YYEKEE come from the germline V gene (reference sequence). CDR3 length: 12 amino acids. DNA of the CDR3: TGTGCCAGCAGCTTCGCGGGTGAGGGCTACACCTTC. Protein: CASSFAGEGYTF.

This chain links TRBV18 with TRBJ1-5; TRBD1 might be the D (6 bases). The CDR3 spans 12 residues. Germline CDR1 is KGHSH and CDR2 is LQKENI. Trimming cost V 3 bases and J 8 bases, with 8 bases left between them. CDR3 bases: TGTGCCAGCTCACCCAGGGGAGAGCCCCAGCATTTT. Its translation is CASSPRGEPQHF.

The chain has TRBV29-1 and TRBJ1-1; D is unclear. Germline V gene sequence: CDR1 SQVTM, CDR2 ANQGSEA. The CDR3 totals 11 residues. Trimming took 5 bases from V and 4 from J, leaving 8 bases between them. The CDR3 is CSVRGGTEAFF. The DNA for the CDR3 is TGCAGCGTTCGCGGAGGCACTGAAGCTTTCTTT.

The V call is TRBV5-4, the J call TRBJ2-3; TRBD2 matches 10 bases. The trim removed 5 bases at V and 7 bases at J, leaving 22 bases unmatched. The CDR3 has 19 residues. Germline V gene lookup returns CDR1 SGHNT and CDR2 YYREEE (reference sequence). CDR3 nucleotides: TGTGCCAGCAGTCCATTCCCCCCCCAGACAGCGGGGGGGCTCCATACGCAGTATTTT. The encoded protein is CASSPFPPQTAGGLHTQYF.